This TCR beta chain emerged from a study of cytomegalovirus exposure and HLA in healthy donors. PCR was performed using 60 Vbeta and 13 Jbeta primers. Assay used: immunoSEQ multiplex PCR; TCRdb lists only in-frame clones, some missing. The sample lists fewer than 95,000 clones, about 85% seen once, with around 7% in the top ten. The CDR3 consists of 14 residues. Germline assignment: CDR1 PRHDT and CDR2 FYEKMQ (reference sequence). V lost 4 bases to trimming and J lost 6 bases; unmatched junction nucleotides: 5. V usage is TRBV13 and J usage is TRBJ2-1, with TRBD2 matching over 8 bases. The source material was PBMCs. The TCR sequence derives from a man aged 35 to 55 in good health and CMV-seropositive. For the CDR3, the DNA is TGTGCCAGCAGCTCGCGAGCGGGAGCCAATGAGCAGTTCTTC. It translates to CASSSRAGANEQFF.